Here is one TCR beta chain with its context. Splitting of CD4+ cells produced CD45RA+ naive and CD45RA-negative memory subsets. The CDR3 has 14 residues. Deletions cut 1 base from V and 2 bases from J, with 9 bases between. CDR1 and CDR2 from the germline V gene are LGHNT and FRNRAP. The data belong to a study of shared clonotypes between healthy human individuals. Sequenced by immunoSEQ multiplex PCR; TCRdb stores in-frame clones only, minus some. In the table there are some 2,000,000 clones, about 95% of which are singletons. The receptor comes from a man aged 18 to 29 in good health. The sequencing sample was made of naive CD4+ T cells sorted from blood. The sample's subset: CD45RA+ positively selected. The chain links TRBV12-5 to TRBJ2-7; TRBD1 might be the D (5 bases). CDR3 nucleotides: TGTGCTAGTGGTTTGGCTCCAGGGACCTACGAGCAGTACTTC. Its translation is CASGLAPGTYEQYF.